This TCR beta chain was identified in a study of early T cells in non-severe SARS-CoV-2 infection. Background on the study: Alpha and beta chains were unpaired, from unsorted whole-blood bulk RNA.

This clonotype was detected a few times. Its antigen remains unknown. Tagging with unique molecular identifiers was applied to individual cDNA molecules. TCRdb itself ran the 5' RACE reads through MiXCR, one entry per CDR3 protein. The table has tens of thousands of distinct CDR3 sequences, about a tenth seen once. General study findings and limits: Matching against VDJdb likely underestimated virus-specific expansions, favoring anti-spike CD8.

Germline values: CDR1 SGHNT, CDR2 YYREEE (reference sequence). The V gene lost 5 bases and the J gene lost 6 bases, with 21 bases spanning the gap. The CDR3 length is 15 residues. The sequenced material came from whole blood. The rearrangement joins TRBV5-4 to TRBJ2-7, with D perhaps assigned TRBD1 or TRBD2 (6 bases each). This clonotype was obtained from an adult who was a healthcare worker with PCR-confirmed SARS-CoV-2 infection or an uninfected control (not recorded which). The DNA for the CDR3 is TGTGCCAGCAGTAGGAGGGGGGCTCCCCCGCCCGAGCAGTACTTC. This sequence encodes CASSRRGAPPPEQYF.